The 20 T cell receptor beta chains listed next were all sequenced from one sample in a study of blood T cell repertoires in COVID-19. Libraries were prepared by immunoSEQ multiplex PCR; TCRdb keeps only in-frame clonotypes and omits some of them. The sample yields some 190,000 clones, over 75% seen once. The sequencing input was PBMCs or T cells enriched from blood (not recorded which). Source of these receptors: a man aged 25-45 years with acute COVID-19.

This clone has a handful of counts. CDR3 residues: CASSVGVGSGTGGNEQYF. CDR3 nucleotides: TGTGCCAGCAGCGTAGGTGTGGGAAGTGGGACAGGGGGAAACGAGCAGTACTTC. The chain uses TRBV9 and TRBJ2-7; 11 nucleotides agree with TRBD1. The germline V gene has CDR1 SGDLS and CDR2 YYNGEE. This CDR3 is built from 18 residues. V lost 0 bases to trimming and J lost 5 bases; unmatched junction nucleotides: 13.

J is TRBJ2-7 and V is TRBV14; 7 bases map to TRBD2. Per the germline V gene, CDR1 is SGHDN and CDR2 is FVKESK. V lost 4 bases, J lost 4 bases, and 7 bases stayed unmatched. There are 14 residues in the CDR3. CDR3 DNA sequence: TGTGCCAGCAGCCGATCAAGCGGGACGTACGAGCAGTACTTC. It translates to CASSRSSGTYEQYF.

This clone has a handful of counts. J is TRBJ2-5 and V is TRBV6-5, with D possibly matching TRBD1 (6 bases). The CDR3 loop spans 14 amino acids. V was clipped by 2 bases and J by 5 bases, with 12 bases between them. Per germline, CDR1 MNHEY and CDR2 SVGAGI. Here the CDR3 reads CASSYGGFGETQYF. In DNA, the CDR3 is TGTGCCAGCAGTTACGGGGGCTTTGGCGAGACCCAGTACTTC.

The chain has TRBV30 and TRBJ2-2; D unresolved. Germline V CDR1 and CDR2: GTSNPN, SVGIG (reference sequence). Trimming shortened V by 0 bases and J by 4 bases, and 6 bases separated the two germline ends. The CDR3 runs 13 residues. The CDR3 DNA follows: TGTGCCTGGAGTGTAACTTTCACCGGGGAGCTGTTTTTT. Amino acids: CAWSVTFTGELFF.

This chain links TRBV14 with TRBJ1-2, with no clear D. With 0 bases removed from V and 7 bases from J, the gap between germline ends came to 15 bases. CDR1 SGHDN and CDR2 FVKESK come from the germline V gene. The CDR3 loop spans 15 amino acids. The CDR3 reads CASSQELGVFGGYTF. DNA for the CDR3: TGTGCCAGCAGCCAAGAGCTCGGGGTCTTCGGTGGCTACACCTTC.

The chain employs TRBV5-1 and TRBJ2-7, with a tentative D call TRBD2 (7 bases). Germline loops: CDR1 SGHRS, CDR2 YFSETQ. This CDR3 spans 13 amino acids. V lost 5 bases, J lost 0 bases, and 9 bases lay in between. The CDR3 DNA follows: TGCGCCAGCAGGGCGGGGGCCTCCTACGAGCAGTACTTC. This gives the protein CASRAGASYEQYF.

The V and J genes are TRBV21-1 and TRBJ2-1; no check of the table's D call, TRBD1, against the DNA was made. TRBV21-1 is a recognized pseudogene. The CDR3 has 17 amino acids. CDR3 coding DNA: TGTGCCAGCAGCACCGAGAGGGGGACAGGACTCTACAATGAGCAGTTCTTC. This translates into CASSTERGTGLYNEQFF.

This clone has just a few counts. The chain recombines TRBV2 with TRBJ1-6; D gene unclear. This CDR3 has 15 residues. The germline CDR1 and CDR2 sequences are SNHLY and FYNNEI. The ends were cut back, 2 bases at V and 4 bases at J, with 9 bases in the middle. CDR3 DNA sequence: TGTGCCAGCAGTGAAATCCCAGGTTATAATTCACCCCTCCACTTT. Its protein is CASSEIPGYNSPLHF.

The V call is TRBV6-5, the J call TRBJ1-6, with 7 bases aligning to TRBD1. The trim removed 7 bases at V and 12 bases at J, leaving 15 bases unmatched. Germline V CDR1 and CDR2: MNHEY, SVGAGI. The CDR3 runs to 15 residues. DNA of the CDR3: TGTGCCAGCAACAATGGAGACAGGGTAGGGAAACCCCTCCACTTT. It specifies CASNNGDRVGKPLHF.

The chain joins TRBV11-2 to TRBJ2-3, with 10 positions matching TRBD1. With 6 bases clipped from V and 10 bases from J, the junction kept 13 bases outside the gene matches. The CDR3 runs 15 residues. Germline CDR1 and CDR2: SGHAT and FQNNGV. The CDR3 DNA follows: TGTGCCAGCAGAAAGGGACAGGGGTCAGGTCAAGCGCAGTATTTT. Translating gives CASRKGQGSGQAQYF.

The rearrangement joins TRBV28 to TRBJ2-5; a weak D match, TRBD2 (5 bases). The CDR3 is 13 residues long. Germline V gene sequence: CDR1 MDHEN, CDR2 SYDVKM. Trimming pared 3 bases from V and 0 bases from J, leaving 5 bases between. The CDR3 DNA reads TGTGCCAGCAGTTTGGACTACCAAGAGACCCAGTACTTC. This sequence encodes CASSLDYQETQYF.

The rearrangement joins TRBV7-3 to TRBJ2-1; the D is unclear. The CDR3 spans 15 residues. The ends were cut back, 3 bases at V and 0 bases at J, with 9 bases in the middle. Germline V CDR1 and CDR2: SGHTA, FQGTGA. The CDR3 is CASSFDLGSYNEQFF. The CDR3 DNA sequence: TGTGCCAGCAGCTTCGACTTGGGCTCCTACAATGAGCAGTTCTTC.

This clone was seen once. The CDR3 coding sequence is TGTGCCAGCAGCTTAACTAGCGGGGCCTACAATGAGCAGTTCTTC. It specifies CASSLTSGAYNEQFF. The rearrangement uses TRBV7-6 and TRBJ2-1, with 10 bases fitting TRBD2. The CDR3 spans 15 residues. The V and J ends lost 2 bases and 2 bases, in that order; junction bases with no gene match: 0. Germline lookup yields CDR1 SGHVS and CDR2 FNYEAQ.

The rearrangement joins TRBV6-5 to TRBJ1-2, with D unresolved. The CDR3 covers 16 residues. V was pared by 0 bases and J by 6 bases, with 17 bases between. The V gene's germline CDR1 is MNHEY and CDR2 SVGAGI. CDR3 nucleotide sequence: TGTGCCAGCAGTTACTCGATTACGTCCGCCCGGGATGGCTACACCTTC. It translates to CASSYSITSARDGYTF.

Only a few counts were recorded for this clone. V and J are TRBV6-5 and TRBJ1-5; D gene uncertain. The CDR3 is 13 amino acids. Trimming pared 8 bases from V and 0 bases from J, leaving 8 bases between. The germline V gene has CDR1 MNHEY and CDR2 SVGAGI. This chain's CDR3 is CASREISNQPQHF. The DNA for the CDR3 is TGTGCCAGCCGGGAGATTAGCAATCAGCCCCAGCATTTT.

This sequence joins TRBV3-1 (or the pseudogene TRBV3-2) and TRBJ2-5; 9 bases map to TRBD1. The V gene's germline CDR1 is LGHDT and CDR2 YNNKEL (reference sequence). V lost 10 bases, J lost 2 bases, and 14 bases stayed unmatched. The CDR3 is 16 amino acids. CDR3 DNA: TGTGCCACCCTACAGGGGGCGGGCTCTCCTCAAGAGACCCAGTACTTC. Its protein is CATLQGAGSPQETQYF.

In its sample, this clone was seen once. This rearrangement joins TRBV4-1 to TRBJ1-4; 7 bases fit TRBD1. The CDR3 totals 14 residues. Germline values: CDR1 MGHRA, CDR2 YSYEKL. V shed 0 bases, J shed 8 bases, and the junction held 3 bases outside the gene matches. The CDR3 bases are TGCGCCAGCAGCCAAGACAGGGGGTCGGAAAAACTGTTTTTT. Encoded protein: CASSQDRGSEKLFF.

The chain links TRBV28 to TRBJ2-7, with 8 nucleotides matching TRBD2. V trimming: 2 bases; J trimming: 3 bases; junction bases outside the gene matches: 3. The CDR3 covers 14 residues. Germline V gene data show CDR1 as MDHEN and CDR2 as SYDVKM. DNA for the CDR3: TGTGCCAGCAGTTTACGGGGGGGCTACTACGAGCAGTACTTC. This translates into CASSLRGGYYEQYF.

The chain uses TRBV5-4 and TRBJ1-3; TRBD1 matches at 8 bases. The CDR3 has 15 amino acids. With V trimmed by 4 bases and J by 0 bases, 3 bases remained unmatched. Germline loops: CDR1 SGHNT, CDR2 YYREEE (reference sequence). CDR3 sequence: CASSPDRASGNTIYF. CDR3 bases: TGTGCCAGCAGCCCGGACAGGGCCTCTGGAAACACCATATATTTT.

The rearrangement uses TRBV25-1 and TRBJ1-2; no clear D gene. This CDR3 is built from 13 residues. Per germline, CDR1 MGHDK and CDR2 SYGVNS. Trimming pared 5 bases from V and 5 bases from J, leaving 12 bases between. Here the CDR3 reads CASSSTGLYGYTF. In DNA, the CDR3 is TGTGCCAGCAGTAGTACCGGGTTATATGGCTACACCTTC.